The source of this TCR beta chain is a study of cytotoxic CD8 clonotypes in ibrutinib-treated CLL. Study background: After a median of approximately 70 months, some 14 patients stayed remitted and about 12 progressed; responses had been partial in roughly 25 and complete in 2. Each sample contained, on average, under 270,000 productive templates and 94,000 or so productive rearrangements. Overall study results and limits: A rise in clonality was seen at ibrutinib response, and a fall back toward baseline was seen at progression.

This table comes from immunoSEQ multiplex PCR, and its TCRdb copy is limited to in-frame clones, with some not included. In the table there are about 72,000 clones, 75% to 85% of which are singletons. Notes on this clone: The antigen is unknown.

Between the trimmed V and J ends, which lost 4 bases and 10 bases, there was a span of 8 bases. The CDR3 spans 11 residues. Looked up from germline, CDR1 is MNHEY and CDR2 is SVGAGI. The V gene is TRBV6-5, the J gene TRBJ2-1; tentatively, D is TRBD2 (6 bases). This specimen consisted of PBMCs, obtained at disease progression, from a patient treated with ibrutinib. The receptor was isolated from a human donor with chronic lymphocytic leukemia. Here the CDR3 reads CASSSSGEQFF. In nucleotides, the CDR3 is TGTGCCAGCAGTTCGAGCGGGGAGCAGTTCTTC.